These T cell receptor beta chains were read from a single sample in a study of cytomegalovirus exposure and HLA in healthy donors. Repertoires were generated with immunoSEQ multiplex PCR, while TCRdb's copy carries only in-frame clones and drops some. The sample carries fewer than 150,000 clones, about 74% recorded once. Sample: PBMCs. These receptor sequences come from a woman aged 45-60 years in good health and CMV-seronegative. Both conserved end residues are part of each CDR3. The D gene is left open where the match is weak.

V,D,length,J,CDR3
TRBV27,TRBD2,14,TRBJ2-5,CASSSTGLAGGKYF
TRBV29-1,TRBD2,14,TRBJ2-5,CSLRGLAGGETQYF
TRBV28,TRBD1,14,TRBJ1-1,CASSWDRVNTEAFF
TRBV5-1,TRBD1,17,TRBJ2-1,CASSLAGTGASYNEQFF
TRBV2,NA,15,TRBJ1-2,CASRPNRVAAGGYTF
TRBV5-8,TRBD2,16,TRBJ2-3,CASSELAGGPEDTQYF
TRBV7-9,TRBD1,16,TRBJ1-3,CASSFYRTGDGNTIYF
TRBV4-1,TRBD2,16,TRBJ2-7,CASSQGVAGGRYEQYF
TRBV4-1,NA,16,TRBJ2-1,CASSQPARARDNEQFF
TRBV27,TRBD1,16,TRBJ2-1,CASSLSPGQGLNEQFF
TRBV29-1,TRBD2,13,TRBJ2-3,CSVRPSGGQEQYF
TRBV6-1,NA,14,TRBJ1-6,CASSEVVYDSPLHF
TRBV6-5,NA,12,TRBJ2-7,CATRGDPYEQYF
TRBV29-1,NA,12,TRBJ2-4,CSASIAKNIQYF
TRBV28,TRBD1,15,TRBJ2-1,CASSLSGTGYNEQFF
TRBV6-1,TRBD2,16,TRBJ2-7,CASSETLAGSPYEQYF
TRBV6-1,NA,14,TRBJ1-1,CASSVMDRNTEAFF
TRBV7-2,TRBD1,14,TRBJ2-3,CASSPRTGGDTQYF
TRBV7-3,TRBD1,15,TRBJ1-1,CASSYIGQGNTEAFF
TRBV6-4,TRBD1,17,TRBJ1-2,CASSDSSEDRVGYGYTF
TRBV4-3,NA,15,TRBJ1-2,CASSQDSARSYGYTF
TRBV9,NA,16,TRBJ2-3,CASSVEGDVYTDTQYF
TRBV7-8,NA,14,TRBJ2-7,CASSLDLFPTEQYF
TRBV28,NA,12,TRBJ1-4,CASSLIREKLFF
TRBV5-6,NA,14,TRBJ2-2,CASSLNRFTGELFF
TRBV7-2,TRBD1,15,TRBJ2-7,CASSLEGQGVYEQYF
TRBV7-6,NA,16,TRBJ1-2,CASSSIPGDSREGYTF
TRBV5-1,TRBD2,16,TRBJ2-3,CASSLGLAELTDTQYF
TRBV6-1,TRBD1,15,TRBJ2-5,CASSRDRGGEETQYF
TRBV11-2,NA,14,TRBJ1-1,CASSLTGISAEAFF
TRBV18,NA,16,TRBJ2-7,CASSPGTLQSSYEQYF
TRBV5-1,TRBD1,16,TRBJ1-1,CASSLAPQGAGTEAFF
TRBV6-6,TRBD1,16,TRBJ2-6,CASSWTGGSGANVLTF
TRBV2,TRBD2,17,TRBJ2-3,CAQHWTSGGAGTDTQYF
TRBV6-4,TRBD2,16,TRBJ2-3,CASSDSSGGGADTQYF
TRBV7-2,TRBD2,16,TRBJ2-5,CASSLAASGGHETQYF
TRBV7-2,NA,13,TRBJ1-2,CASSLGANYGYTF
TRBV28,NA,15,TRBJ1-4,CASSCRVCTNEKLFF
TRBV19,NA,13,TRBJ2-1,CASSIAKDREQFF
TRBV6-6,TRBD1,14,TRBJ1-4,CASRPGTGIEKLFF
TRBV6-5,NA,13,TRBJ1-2,CASSSLGGSGYTF
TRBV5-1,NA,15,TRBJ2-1,CASSPGSNSVDEQFF
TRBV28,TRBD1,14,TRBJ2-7,CASSPPTGTYEQYF
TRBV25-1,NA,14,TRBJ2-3,CASSRDSSTDTQYF
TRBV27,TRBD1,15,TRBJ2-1,CASSFGQGVYNEQFF
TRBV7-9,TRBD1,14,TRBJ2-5,CASSSGQGRETQYF
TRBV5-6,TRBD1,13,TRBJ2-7,CASAWDRAYEQYF
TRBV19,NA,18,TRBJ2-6,CASSIGIRVRAGANVLTF
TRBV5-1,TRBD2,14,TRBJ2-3,CASSLVSGDYTQYF
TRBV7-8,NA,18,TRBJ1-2,CASSLLTHLQGGVYGYTF